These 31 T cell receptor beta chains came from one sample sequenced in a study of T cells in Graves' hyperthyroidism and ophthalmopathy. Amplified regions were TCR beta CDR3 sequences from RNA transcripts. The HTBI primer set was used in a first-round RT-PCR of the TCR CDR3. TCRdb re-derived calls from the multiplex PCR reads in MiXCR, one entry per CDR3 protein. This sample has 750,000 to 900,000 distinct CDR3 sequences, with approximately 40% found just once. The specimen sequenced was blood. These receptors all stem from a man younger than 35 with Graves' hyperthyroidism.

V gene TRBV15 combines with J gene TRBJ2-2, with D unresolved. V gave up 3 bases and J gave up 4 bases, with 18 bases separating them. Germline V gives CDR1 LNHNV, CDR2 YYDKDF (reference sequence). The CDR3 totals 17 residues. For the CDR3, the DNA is TGTGCCACCAGCAGCGTAGAGCCAGCGCTAAGCACCGGGGAGCTGTTTTTT. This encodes CATSSVEPALSTGELFF.

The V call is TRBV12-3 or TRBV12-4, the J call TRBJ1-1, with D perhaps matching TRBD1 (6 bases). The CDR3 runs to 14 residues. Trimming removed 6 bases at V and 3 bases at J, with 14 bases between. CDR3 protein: CASSSGAYDTEAFF. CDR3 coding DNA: TGTGCCAGCAGCTCAGGGGCCTATGACACTGAAGCTTTCTTT.

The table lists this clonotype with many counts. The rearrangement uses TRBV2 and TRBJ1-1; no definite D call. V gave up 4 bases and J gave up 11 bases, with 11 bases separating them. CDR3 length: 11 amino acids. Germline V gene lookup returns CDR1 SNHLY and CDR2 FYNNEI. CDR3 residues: CASSVGLLAFF. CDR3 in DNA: TGTGCCAGCAGTGTTGGGCTCCTGGCTTTCTTT.

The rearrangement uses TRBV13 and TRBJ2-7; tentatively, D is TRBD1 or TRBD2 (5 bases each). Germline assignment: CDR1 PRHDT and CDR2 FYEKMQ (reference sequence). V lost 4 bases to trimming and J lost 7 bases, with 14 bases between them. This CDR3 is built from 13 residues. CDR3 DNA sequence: TGTGCCAGCAGCTACCGGGGCCCGGGGGAGCAGTACTTC. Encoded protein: CASSYRGPGEQYF.

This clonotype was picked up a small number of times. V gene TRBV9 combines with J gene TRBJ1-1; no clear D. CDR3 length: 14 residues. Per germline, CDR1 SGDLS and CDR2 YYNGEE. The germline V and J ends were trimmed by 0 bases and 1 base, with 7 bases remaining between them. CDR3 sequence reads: CASSVGEENTEAFF. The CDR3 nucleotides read TGTGCCAGCAGCGTAGGTGAAGAGAACACTGAAGCTTTCTTT.

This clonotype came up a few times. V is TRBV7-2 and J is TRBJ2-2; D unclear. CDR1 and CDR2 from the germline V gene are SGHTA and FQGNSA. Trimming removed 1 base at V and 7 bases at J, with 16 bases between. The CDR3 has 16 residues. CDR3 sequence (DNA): TGTGCCAGCAGCTTAGATTTGGCAGTCGCCAACGGGGAGCTGTTTTTT. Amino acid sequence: CASSLDLAVANGELFF.

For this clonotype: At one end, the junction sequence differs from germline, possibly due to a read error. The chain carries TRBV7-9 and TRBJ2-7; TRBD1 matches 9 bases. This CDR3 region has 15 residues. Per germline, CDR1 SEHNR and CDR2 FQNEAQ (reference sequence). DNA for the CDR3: TGTGCCGGCAGCTTCCAGGACAGGGGACGTGGCGAGCAGTACTTC. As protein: CAGSFQDRGRGEQYF.

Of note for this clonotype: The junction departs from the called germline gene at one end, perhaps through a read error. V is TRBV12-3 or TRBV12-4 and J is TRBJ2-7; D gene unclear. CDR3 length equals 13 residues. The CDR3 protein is CASSTSSSYEQHF. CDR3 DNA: TGTGCCAGCAGCACTTCCAGCAGCTACGAGCAGCACTTC.

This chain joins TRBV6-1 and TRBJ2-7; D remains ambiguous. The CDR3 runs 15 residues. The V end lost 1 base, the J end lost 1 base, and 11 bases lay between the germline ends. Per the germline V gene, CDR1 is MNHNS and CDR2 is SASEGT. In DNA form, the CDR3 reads TGTGCCAGCAGTGAAGGGACGGAGCTTTCCTACGAGCAGTACTTC. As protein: CASSEGTELSYEQYF.

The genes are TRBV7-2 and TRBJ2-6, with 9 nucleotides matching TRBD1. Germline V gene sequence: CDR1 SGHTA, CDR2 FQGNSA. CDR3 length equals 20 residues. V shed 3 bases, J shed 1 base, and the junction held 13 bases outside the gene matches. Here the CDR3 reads CASSLLTPGTGRSGANVLTF. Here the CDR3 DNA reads TGTGCCAGCAGCTTGTTGACGCCCGGGACAGGGAGATCTGGGGCCAACGTCCTGACTTTC.

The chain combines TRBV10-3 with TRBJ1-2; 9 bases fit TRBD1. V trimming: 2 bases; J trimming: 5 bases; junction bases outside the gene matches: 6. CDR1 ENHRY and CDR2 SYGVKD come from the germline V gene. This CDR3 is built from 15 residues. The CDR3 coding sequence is TGTGCCATCAGTGAGCCGGGACAGGGACGTTATGGCTACACCTTC. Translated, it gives CAISEPGQGRYGYTF.

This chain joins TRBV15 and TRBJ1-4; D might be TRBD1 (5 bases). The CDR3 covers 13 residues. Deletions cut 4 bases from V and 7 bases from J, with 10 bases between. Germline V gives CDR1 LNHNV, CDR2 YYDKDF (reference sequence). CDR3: CATSIRDAEKLFF. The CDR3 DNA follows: TGTGCCACCAGCATCCGGGACGCTGAAAAACTGTTTTTT.

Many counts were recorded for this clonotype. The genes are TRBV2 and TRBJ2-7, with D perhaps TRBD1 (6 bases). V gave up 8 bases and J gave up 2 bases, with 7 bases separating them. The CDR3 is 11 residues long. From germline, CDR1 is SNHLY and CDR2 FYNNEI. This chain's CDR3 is CASGDTYEQYF. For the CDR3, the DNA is TGTGCCAGCGGGGACACCTACGAGCAGTACTTC.

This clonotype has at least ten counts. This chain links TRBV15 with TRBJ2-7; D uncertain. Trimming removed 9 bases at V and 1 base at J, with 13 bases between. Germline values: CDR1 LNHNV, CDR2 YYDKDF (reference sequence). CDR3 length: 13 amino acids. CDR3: CATSSSSSYEQYF. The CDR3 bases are TGTGCCACTTCAAGCAGTTCATCCTACGAGCAGTACTTC.

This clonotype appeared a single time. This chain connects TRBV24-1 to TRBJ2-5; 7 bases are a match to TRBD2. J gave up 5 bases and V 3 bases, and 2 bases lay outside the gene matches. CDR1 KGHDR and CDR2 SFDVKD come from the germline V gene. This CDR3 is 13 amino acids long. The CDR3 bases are TGTGCCACCAGTGATGGGGGGGTTGAGACCCAGTACTTC. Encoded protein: CATSDGGVETQYF.

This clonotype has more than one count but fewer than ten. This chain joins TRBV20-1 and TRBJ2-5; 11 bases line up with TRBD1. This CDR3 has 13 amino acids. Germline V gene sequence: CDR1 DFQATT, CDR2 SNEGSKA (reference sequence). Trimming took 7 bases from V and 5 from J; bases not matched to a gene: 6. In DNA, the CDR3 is TGCAGTGTTCCGGACAGGGGGCAGGAGACCCAGTACTTC. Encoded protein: CSVPDRGQETQYF.

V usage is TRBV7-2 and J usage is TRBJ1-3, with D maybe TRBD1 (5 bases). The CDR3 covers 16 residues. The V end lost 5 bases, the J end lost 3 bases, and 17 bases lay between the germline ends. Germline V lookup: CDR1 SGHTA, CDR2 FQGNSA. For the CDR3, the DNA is TGTGCCAGCAGCCGCGGGGACGCGGGATATGGAAACACCATATATTTT. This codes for CASSRGDAGYGNTIYF.

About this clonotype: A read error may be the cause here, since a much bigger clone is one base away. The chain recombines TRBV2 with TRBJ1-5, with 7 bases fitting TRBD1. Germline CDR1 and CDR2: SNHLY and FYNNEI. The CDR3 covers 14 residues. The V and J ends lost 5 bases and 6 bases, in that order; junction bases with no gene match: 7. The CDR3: CASSNTGVRQPQHF. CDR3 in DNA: TGTGCCAGCAGTAATACAGGGGTACGTCAGCCCCAGCATTTT. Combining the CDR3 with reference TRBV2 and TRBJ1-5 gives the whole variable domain EPEVTQTPSHQVTQMGQEVILRCVPISNHLYFYWYRQILGQKVEFLVSFYNNEISEKSEIFDDQFSVERPDGSNFTLKIRSTKLEDSAMYFCASSNTGVRQPQHFGDGTRLSIL.

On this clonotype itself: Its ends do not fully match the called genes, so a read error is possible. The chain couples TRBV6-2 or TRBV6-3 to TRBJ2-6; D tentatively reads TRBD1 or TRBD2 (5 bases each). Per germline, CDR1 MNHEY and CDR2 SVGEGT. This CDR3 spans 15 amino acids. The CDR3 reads CATGTGTSRANVLTF. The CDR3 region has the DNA TGTGCCACCGGGACGGGCACCTCTCGGGCCAACGTCCTGACTTTC.

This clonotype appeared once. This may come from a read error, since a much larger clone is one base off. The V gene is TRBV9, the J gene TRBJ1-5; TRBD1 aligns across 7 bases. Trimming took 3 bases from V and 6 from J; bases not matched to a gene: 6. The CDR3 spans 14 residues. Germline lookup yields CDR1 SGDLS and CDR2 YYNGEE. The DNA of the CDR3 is TGTGCCAGCAGCGGACAGGGTGGAGGTCAGCCCCAGCATTTT. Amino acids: CASSGQGGGQPQHF.

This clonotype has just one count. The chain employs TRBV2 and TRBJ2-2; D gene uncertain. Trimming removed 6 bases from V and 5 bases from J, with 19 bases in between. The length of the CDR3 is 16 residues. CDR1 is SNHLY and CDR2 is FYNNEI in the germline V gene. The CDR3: CASSQAQWARTGELFF. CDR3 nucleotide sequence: TGTGCCAGCAGCCAAGCCCAATGGGCGCGGACCGGGGAGCTGTTTTTT.

The CDR3 reads CASSTGEYEKLFF. CDR3 sequence (DNA): TGTGCCAGTAGCACAGGGGAGTATGAAAAACTGTTTTTT. The rearrangement uses TRBV19 and TRBJ1-4, with 7 bases aligning to TRBD1. Trimming cost V 6 bases and J 6 bases; bases outside gene matches: 4. The CDR3 has 13 amino acids. The germline V gene encodes CDR1 LNHDA and CDR2 SQIVND (reference sequence).

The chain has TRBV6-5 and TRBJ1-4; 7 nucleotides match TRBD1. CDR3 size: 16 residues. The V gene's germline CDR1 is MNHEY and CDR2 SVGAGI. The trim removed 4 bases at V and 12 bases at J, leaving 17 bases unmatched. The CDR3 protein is CASSSSTTGLMKELFF. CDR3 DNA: TGTGCCAGCAGTTCATCCACGACAGGGTTAATGAAGGAACTGTTTTTT.

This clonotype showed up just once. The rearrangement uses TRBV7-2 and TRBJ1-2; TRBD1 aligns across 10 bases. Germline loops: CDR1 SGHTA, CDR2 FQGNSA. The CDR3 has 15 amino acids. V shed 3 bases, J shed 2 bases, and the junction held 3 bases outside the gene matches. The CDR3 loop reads CASSFSGQGNYGYTF. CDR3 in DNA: TGTGCCAGCAGCTTCTCGGGACAGGGGAACTATGGCTACACCTTC.

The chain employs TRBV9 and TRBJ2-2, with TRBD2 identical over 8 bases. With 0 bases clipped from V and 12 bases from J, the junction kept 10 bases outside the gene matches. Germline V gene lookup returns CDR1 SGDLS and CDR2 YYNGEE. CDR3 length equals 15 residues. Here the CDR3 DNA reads TGTGCCAGCAGCGTAGGTAGCGGGGAACGGCGGCAGCTGTTTTTT. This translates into CASSVGSGERRQLFF.

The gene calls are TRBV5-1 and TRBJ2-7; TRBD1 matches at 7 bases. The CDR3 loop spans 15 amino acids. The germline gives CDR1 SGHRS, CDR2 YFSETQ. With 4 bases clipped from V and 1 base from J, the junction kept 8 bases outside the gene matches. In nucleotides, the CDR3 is TGCGCCAGCAGCCTTGACAGGGTTATTTCCTACGAGCAGTACTTC. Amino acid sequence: CASSLDRVISYEQYF.

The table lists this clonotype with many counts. CDR3 coding DNA: TGTGCCAGCGACTCGCAGGTTGCCGGGGAGCTGTTTTTT. It encodes CASDSQVAGELFF. The rearrangement uses TRBV7-9 and TRBJ2-2, with unresolved D. CDR1 and CDR2 (germline): SEHNR, FQNEAQ (reference sequence). The V gene lost 8 bases and the J gene lost 6 bases, with 13 bases spanning the gap. The CDR3 covers 13 residues.

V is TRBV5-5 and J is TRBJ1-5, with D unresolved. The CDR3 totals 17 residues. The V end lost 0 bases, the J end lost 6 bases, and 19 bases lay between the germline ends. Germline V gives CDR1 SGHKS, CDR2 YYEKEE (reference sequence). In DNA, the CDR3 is TGTGCCAGCAGCTTGGCGAGTTTAGGGAGAGAACGTCAGCCCCAGCATTTT. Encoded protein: CASSLASLGRERQPQHF. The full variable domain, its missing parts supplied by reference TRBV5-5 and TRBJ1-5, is DAGVTQSPTHLIKTRGQQVTLRCSPISGHKSVSWYQQVLGQGPQFIFQYYEKEERGRGNFPDRFSARQFPNYSSELNVNALLLGDSALYLCASSLASLGRERQPQHFGDGTRLSIL.

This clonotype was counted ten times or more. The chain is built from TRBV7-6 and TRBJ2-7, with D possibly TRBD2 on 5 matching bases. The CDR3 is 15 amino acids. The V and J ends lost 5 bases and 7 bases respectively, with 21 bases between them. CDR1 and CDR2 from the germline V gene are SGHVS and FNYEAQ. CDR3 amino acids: CASSDTIRGNWEQYF. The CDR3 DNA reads TGTGCCAGCAGCGATACCATTAGAGGGAATTGGGAGCAGTACTTC.

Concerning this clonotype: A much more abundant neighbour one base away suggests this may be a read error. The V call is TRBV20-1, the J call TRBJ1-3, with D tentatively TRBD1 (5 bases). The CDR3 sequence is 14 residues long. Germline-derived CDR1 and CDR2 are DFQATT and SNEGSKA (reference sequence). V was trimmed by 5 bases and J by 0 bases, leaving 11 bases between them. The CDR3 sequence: CSAPGYGSGNTIYF. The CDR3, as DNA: TGCAGTGCTCCAGGGTACGGCTCTGGAAACACCATATATTTT.

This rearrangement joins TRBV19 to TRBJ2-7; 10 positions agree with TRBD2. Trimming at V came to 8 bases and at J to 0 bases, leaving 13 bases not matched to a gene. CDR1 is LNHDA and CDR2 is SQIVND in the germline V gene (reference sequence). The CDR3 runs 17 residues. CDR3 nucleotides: TGTGCCAGTGCAACAGGGAGGGCTAGCGGGAGCTCCTACGAGCAGTACTTC. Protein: CASATGRASGSSYEQYF.